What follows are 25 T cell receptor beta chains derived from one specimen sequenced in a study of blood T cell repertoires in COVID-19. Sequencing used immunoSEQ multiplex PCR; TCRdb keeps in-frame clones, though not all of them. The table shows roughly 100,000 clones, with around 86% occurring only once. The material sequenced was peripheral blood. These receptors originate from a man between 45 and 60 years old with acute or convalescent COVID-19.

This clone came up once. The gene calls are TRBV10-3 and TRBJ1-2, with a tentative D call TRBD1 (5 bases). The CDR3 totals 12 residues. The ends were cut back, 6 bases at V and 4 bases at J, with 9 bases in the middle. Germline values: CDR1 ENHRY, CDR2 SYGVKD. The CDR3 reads CAISKDSYGYTF. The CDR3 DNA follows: TGTGCCATCAGCAAAGACAGCTATGGCTACACCTTC.

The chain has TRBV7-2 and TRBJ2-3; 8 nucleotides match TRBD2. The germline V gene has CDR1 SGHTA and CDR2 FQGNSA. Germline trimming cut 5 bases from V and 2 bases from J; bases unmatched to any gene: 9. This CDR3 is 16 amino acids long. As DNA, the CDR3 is TGTGCCAGCAGCCCCCAGCGGGGGAGGGCCACAGATACGCAGTATTTT. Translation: CASSPQRGRATDTQYF.

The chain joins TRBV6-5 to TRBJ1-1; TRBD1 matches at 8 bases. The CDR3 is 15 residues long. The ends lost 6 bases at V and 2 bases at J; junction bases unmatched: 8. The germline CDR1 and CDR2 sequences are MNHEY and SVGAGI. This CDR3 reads CASRPGQGANTEAFF. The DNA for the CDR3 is TGTGCCAGCAGACCCGGACAGGGCGCAAACACTGAAGCTTTCTTT.

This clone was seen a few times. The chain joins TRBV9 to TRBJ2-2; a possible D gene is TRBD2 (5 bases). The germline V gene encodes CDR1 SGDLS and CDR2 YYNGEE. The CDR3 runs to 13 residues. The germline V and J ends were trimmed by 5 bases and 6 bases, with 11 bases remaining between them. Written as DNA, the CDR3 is TGTGCCAGCAGTCGTCGGGGAGCCGGGGAGCTGTTTTTT. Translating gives CASSRRGAGELFF.

This CDR3 reads CASSLRQGPGKLFF. CDR3 coding DNA: TGTGCCAGCAGCCTAAGACAGGGGCCGGGGAAACTGTTTTTT. This chain joins TRBV7-8 and TRBJ1-4; 8 positions match TRBD1. V trimming: 5 bases; J trimming: 11 bases; junction bases outside the gene matches: 10. CDR1 and CDR2 from the germline V gene are SGHVS and FQNEAQ. The CDR3 is 14 amino acids.

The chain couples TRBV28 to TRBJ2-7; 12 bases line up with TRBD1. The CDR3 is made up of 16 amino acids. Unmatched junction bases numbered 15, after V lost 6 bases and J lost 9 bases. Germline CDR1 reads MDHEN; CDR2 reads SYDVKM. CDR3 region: CASRTFTRDRGHGQYF. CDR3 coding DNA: TGTGCCAGCAGAACCTTTACTCGGGACAGGGGGCATGGGCAGTACTTC.

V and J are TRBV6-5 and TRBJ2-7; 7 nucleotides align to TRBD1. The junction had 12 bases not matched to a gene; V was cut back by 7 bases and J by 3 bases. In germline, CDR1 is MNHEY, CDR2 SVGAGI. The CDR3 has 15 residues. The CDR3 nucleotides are TGTGCCAGCAAAGAGCGGACAGGCCGAGTCTACGAGCAGTACTTC. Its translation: CASKERTGRVYEQYF.

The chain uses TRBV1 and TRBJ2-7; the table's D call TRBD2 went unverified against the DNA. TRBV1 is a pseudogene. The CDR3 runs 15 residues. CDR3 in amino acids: CTSSQVHGAAYEQYF. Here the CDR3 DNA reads TGCACCAGCAGCCAGGTCCACGGCGCGGCCTACGAGCAGTACTTC.

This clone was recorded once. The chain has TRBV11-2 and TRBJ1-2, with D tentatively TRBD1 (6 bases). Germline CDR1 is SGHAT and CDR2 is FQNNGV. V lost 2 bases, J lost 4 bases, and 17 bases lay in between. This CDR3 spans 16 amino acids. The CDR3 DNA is TGTGCCAGCAGCTTATCCGCGGGGGGCCTAGGCTATGGCTACACCTTC. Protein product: CASSLSAGGLGYGYTF.

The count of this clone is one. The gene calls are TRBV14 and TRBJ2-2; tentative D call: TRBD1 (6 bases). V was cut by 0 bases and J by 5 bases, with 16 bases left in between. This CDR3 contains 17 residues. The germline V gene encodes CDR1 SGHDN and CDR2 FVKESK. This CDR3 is CASSQDRLGGGTGELFF. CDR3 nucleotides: TGTGCCAGCAGCCAAGATCGATTAGGGGGTGGAACCGGGGAGCTGTTTTTT.

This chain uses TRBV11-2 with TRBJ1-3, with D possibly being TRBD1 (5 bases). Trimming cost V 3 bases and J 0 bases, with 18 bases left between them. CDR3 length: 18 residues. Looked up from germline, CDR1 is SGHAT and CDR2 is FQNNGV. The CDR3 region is CASSFGRGGQISGNTIYF. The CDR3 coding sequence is TGTGCCAGCAGCTTCGGGAGGGGCGGGCAGATCTCTGGAAACACCATATATTTT.

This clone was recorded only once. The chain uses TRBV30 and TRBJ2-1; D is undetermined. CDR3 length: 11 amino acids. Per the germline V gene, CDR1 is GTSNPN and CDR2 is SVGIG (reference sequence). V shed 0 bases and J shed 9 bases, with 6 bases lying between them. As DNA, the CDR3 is TGTGCCTGGAGTGTACTGAGTGAGCAGTTCTTC. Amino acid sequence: CAWSVLSEQFF.

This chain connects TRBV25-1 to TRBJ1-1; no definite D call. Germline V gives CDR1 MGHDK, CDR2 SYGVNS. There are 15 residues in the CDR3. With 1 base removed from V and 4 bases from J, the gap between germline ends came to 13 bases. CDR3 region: CASSESGVRATEAFF. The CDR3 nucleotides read TGTGCCAGCAGTGAATCTGGGGTGAGGGCCACTGAAGCTTTCTTT.

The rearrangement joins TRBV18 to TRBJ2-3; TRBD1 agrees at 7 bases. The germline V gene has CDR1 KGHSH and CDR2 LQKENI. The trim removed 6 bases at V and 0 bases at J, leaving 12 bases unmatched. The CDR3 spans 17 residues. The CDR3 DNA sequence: TGTGCCAGCTCGCGATCCGGGACAGTCAGTAGCACAGATACGCAGTATTTT. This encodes CASSRSGTVSSTDTQYF.

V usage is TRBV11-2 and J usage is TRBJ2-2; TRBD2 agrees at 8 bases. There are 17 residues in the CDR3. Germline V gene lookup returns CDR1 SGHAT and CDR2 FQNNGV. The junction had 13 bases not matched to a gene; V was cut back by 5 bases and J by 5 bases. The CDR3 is CASSKSGGREVTGELFF. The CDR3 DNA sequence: TGTGCCAGCAGCAAATCCGGGGGGCGGGAGGTAACCGGGGAGCTGTTTTTT.

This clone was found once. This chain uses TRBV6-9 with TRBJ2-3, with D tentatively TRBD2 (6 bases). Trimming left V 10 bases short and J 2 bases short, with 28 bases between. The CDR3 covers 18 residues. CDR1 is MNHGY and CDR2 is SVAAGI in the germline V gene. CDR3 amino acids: CATSGIYMTGEITDTQYF. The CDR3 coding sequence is TGTGCCACCTCGGGAATCTATATGACGGGGGAGATCACAGATACGCAGTATTTT.

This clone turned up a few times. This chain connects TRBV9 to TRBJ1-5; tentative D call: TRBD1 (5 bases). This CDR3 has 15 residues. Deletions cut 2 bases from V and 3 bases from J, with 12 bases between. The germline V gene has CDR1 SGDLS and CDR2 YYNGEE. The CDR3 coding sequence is TGTGCCAGCAGCGTTGGACACAGCCACAATCAGCCCCAGCATTTT. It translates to CASSVGHSHNQPQHF.

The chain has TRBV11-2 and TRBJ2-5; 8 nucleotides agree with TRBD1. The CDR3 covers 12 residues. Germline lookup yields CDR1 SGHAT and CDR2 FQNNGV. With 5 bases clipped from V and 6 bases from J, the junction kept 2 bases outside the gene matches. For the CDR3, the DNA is TGTGCCAGCAGCGGCAGGGGGCAGACCCAGTACTTC. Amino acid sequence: CASSGRGQTQYF.

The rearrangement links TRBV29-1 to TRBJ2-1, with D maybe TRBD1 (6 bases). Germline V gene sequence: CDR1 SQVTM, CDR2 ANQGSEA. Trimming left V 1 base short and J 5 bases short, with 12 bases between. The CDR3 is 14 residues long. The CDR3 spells CSVEGGTGNNEQFF. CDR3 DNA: TGCAGCGTTGAAGGGGGCACAGGGAACAATGAGCAGTTCTTC.

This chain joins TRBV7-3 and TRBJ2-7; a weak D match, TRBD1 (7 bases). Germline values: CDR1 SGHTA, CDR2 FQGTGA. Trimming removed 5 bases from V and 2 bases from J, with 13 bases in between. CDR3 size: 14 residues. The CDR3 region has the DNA TGTGCCAGCAGCCCAGGGGGGCAGACCTACGAGCAGTACTTC. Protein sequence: CASSPGGQTYEQYF.

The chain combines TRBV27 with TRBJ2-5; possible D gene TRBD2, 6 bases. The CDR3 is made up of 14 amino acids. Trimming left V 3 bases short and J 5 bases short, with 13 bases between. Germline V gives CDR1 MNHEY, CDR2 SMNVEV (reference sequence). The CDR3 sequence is CASSFWGDRETQYF. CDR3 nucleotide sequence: TGTGCCAGCAGTTTTTGGGGGGATAGGGAGACCCAGTACTTC.

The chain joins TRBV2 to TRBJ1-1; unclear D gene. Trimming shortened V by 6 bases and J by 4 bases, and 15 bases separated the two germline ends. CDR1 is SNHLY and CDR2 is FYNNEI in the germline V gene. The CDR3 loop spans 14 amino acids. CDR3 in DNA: TGTGCCAGCAGACCATCGCAGGCAAGCACTGAAGCTTTCTTT. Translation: CASRPSQASTEAFF.

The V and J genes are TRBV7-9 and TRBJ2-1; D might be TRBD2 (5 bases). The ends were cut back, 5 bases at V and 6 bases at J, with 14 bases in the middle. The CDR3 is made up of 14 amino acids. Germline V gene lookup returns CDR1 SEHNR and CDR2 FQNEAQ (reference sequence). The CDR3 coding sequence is TGTGCCAGCAGCCCCCGGGAAGCGTTCAATGAGCAGTTCTTC. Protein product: CASSPREAFNEQFF.

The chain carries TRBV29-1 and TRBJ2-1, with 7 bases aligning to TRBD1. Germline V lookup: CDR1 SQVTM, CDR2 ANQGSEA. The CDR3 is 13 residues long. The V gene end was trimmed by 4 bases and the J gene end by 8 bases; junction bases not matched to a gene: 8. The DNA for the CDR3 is TGCAGCGTTGCCGACAGGGCCTCCTATGAGCAGTTCTTC. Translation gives CSVADRASYEQFF.

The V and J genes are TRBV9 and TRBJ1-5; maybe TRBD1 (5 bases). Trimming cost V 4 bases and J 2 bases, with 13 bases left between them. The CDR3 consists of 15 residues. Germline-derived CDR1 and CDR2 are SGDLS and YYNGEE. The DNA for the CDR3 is TGTGCCAGCAGCCCCGGGACTGGAGGCAATCAGCCCCAGCATTTT. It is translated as CASSPGTGGNQPQHF.